The entry that follows covers one T cell receptor (beta chain) sequence. As yet, its antigen is unknown. Amplification used 60 Vbeta primers and 13 Jbeta primers. Sequenced by immunoSEQ multiplex PCR; TCRdb stores in-frame clones only, minus some. Of under 70,000 clones detected, just under 85% appear once; the ten largest clones hold approximately 2.9%. The sample belongs to a study of cytomegalovirus exposure and HLA in healthy donors. On the study more broadly: Earlier findings included more than 95 million unique TCR beta sequences obtained from 150 million to 200 million T cells.

Study results and caveats: By a later analysis, the bulk of CMV-associated TCR beta chains appeared HLA-restricted.

This CDR3 is built from 15 residues. Germline V gives CDR1 SGHRS, CDR2 YFSETQ. V was pared by 0 bases and J by 2 bases, with 4 bases of the junction left unmatched. The material sequenced was PBMCs. The TCR comes from a man in his forties or fifties in good health and CMV-seronegative. V is TRBV5-1 and J is TRBJ2-7; 8 bases are a match to TRBD1. CDR3 nucleotide sequence: TGCGCCAGCAGCTTGGCGGGGACAGGAGCCTACGAGCAGTACTTC. Encoded protein: CASSLAGTGAYEQYF.